One sample yielded the 25 T cell receptor beta chains listed below, sequenced in a study of shared clonotypes between healthy human individuals. Sequencing was performed with immunoSEQ multiplex PCR; in TCRdb, only in-frame clones are kept and a portion is missing. The sample has roughly 2 million clones, approximately 96% seen once. Sample: naive CD4+ T cells sorted from blood. Noted subset: CD45RA+ positively selected. Receptors originate from a man between 18 and 35 years old in good health.

This rearrangement joins TRBV9 to TRBJ2-7, with D unresolved. This CDR3 is 15 amino acids long. Trimming shortened V by 3 bases and J by 0 bases, and 13 bases separated the two germline ends. Germline CDR1 SGDLS, CDR2 YYNGEE. The CDR3 here is CASSALGSTSYEQYF. DNA of the CDR3: TGTGCCAGCAGCGCGCTTGGCTCGACCTCCTACGAGCAGTACTTC.

This clone was seen a single time. This rearrangement joins TRBV19 to TRBJ1-5, with 7 bases fitting TRBD1. The V gene end was trimmed by 1 base and the J gene end by 2 bases; junction bases not matched to a gene: 8. The CDR3 runs 17 residues. Per germline, CDR1 LNHDA and CDR2 SQIVND (reference sequence). DNA of the CDR3: TGTGCCAGTAGTATAGCTCACAGGGGATCCCGCAATCAGCCCCAGCATTTT. It yields the protein CASSIAHRGSRNQPQHF.

The rearrangement joins TRBV18 to TRBJ1-1, with D possibly matching TRBD1 (5 bases). CDR3 length: 13 residues. Germline CDR1 and CDR2: KGHSH and LQKENI. The CDR3 loop is CVTREGRNTEAFF. CDR3 bases: TGTGTCACCAGAGAGGGACGGAACACTGAAGCTTTCTTT.

This clone came up once. The chain couples TRBV14 to TRBJ1-4, with D tentatively TRBD1 (6 bases). Germline-derived CDR1 and CDR2 are SGHDN and FVKESK. The CDR3 length is 15 residues. With 4 bases removed from V and 4 bases from J, the gap between germline ends came to 13 bases. CDR3 region: CASSPGGAHNEKLFF. The CDR3 nucleotides read TGTGCCAGCAGCCCGGGGGGGGCCCATAATGAAAAACTGTTTTTT. Full variable domain (outside the CDR3, taken from reference TRBV14 and TRBJ1-4): EAGVTQFPSHSVIEKGQTVTLRCDPISGHDNLYWYRRVMGKEIKFLLHFVKESKQDESGMPNNRFLAERTGGTYSTLKVQPAELEDSGVYFCASSPGGAHNEKLFFGSGTQLSVL.

This chain links TRBV10-3 with TRBJ2-2; no definite D call. From germline, CDR1 is ENHRY and CDR2 SYGVKD. V was shortened by 2 bases and J by 2 bases, with 6 bases between the two germline ends. The CDR3 is made up of 14 amino acids. DNA of the CDR3: TGTGCCATCAGTGAGGCGGAAAACACCGGGGAGCTGTTTTTT. As protein: CAISEAENTGELFF.

The chain combines TRBV5-6 with TRBJ1-1; D might be TRBD1 (5 bases). Germline-derived CDR1 and CDR2 are SGHDT and YYEEEE. The CDR3 totals 16 residues. V was shortened by 1 base and J by 1 base, with 14 bases between the two germline ends. CDR3 DNA: TGTGCCAGCAGCTTGTTTGGCGACGGGGGGAACACTGAAGCTTTCTTT. Translation: CASSLFGDGGNTEAFF.

This sequence joins TRBV18 and TRBJ2-7; TRBD2 agrees at 12 bases. With 6 bases clipped from V and 4 bases from J, the junction kept 13 bases outside the gene matches. The CDR3 has 17 amino acids. The germline V gene encodes CDR1 KGHSH and CDR2 LQKENI. In nucleotides, the CDR3 is TGTGCCAGCTCGCCGACAGGCGGACTAGCGGGAAGTTACGAGCAGTACTTC. Its translation is CASSPTGGLAGSYEQYF. Variable domain in full (rest from reference TRBV18 and TRBJ2-7): NAGVMQNPRHLVRRRGQEARLRCSPMKGHSHVYWYRQLPEEGLKFMVYLQKENIIDESGMPKERFSAEFPKEGPSILRIQQVVRGDSAAYFCASSPTGGLAGSYEQYFGPGTRLTVT.

This chain joins TRBV6-6 and TRBJ2-2; the D is unclear. V lost 2 bases to trimming and J lost 1 base, with 11 bases between them. The CDR3 consists of 16 residues. Germline V gene lookup returns CDR1 MNHNY and CDR2 SVGAGI (reference sequence). For the CDR3, the DNA is TGTGCCAGCAGTTACAGGGCTAGTGGGAACACCGGGGAGCTGTTTTTT. Translated: CASSYRASGNTGELFF.

The J gene is TRBJ1-2, the V gene TRBV5-4; D gene ambiguous. Trimming shortened V by 10 bases and J by 2 bases, and 9 bases separated the two germline ends. Germline V gives CDR1 SGHNT, CDR2 YYREEE (reference sequence). This CDR3 spans 11 amino acids. The CDR3 loop reads CAGGENYGYTF. DNA of the CDR3: TGTGCCGGTGGGGAGAACTATGGCTACACCTTC.

This chain links TRBV4-1 with TRBJ1-5; possibly TRBD1 for D (5 bases). Trimming removed 1 base from V and 5 bases from J, with 15 bases in between. Per the germline V gene, CDR1 is MGHRA and CDR2 is YSYEKL. The CDR3 has 16 amino acids. The CDR3 nucleotides are TGCGCCAGCAGCCAAGGCGGGGCAGGAACCTATCAGCCCCAGCATTTT. It specifies CASSQGGAGTYQPQHF.

The gene calls are TRBV4-2 and TRBJ2-6; no clear D. Deletions cut 0 bases from V and 2 bases from J, with 5 bases between. The CDR3 is made up of 15 amino acids. CDR1 is LGHNA and CDR2 is YNFKEQ in the germline V gene. DNA of the CDR3: TGTGCCAGCAGCCAAGATCTGCCTGGGGCCAACGTCCTGACTTTC. It codes for CASSQDLPGANVLTF.

This clone is a singleton in its sample. The chain has TRBV25-1 and TRBJ2-3, with a possible D match to TRBD1 (6 bases). V dropped 7 bases and J dropped 0 bases, with 14 bases sitting between them. This CDR3 has 15 residues. Germline V gene data show CDR1 as MGHDK and CDR2 as SYGVNS. This CDR3 reads CASMESGVSTDTQYF. The CDR3 DNA reads TGTGCCAGCATGGAATCAGGGGTGAGCACAGATACGCAGTATTTT.

The V and J genes are TRBV5-6 and TRBJ2-7; D uncertain. The CDR3 consists of 15 residues. Trimming took 5 bases from V and 3 from J, leaving 18 bases between them. In germline, CDR1 is SGHDT, CDR2 YYEEEE. DNA for the CDR3: TGTGCCAGCAGTCATCTGCGAGCCTTGTACTACGAGCAGTACTTC. Protein: CASSHLRALYYEQYF.

The chain has TRBV2 and TRBJ1-1, with 8 nucleotides matching TRBD1. Looked up from germline, CDR1 is SNHLY and CDR2 is FYNNEI. This CDR3 has 14 amino acids. The V gene end was trimmed by 7 bases and the J gene end by 4 bases; junction bases not matched to a gene: 8. CDR3 amino acids: CASNKDRGFTEAFF. The CDR3 DNA sequence: TGTGCCAGCAATAAAGACAGGGGTTTCACTGAAGCTTTCTTT.

This chain connects TRBV28 to TRBJ1-6; D is undetermined. CDR1 is MDHEN and CDR2 is SYDVKM in the germline V gene. The CDR3 runs to 14 residues. V lost 2 bases, J lost 5 bases, and 7 bases lay in between. The CDR3 sequence is CASSLNSNNSPLHF. The CDR3 nucleotides are TGTGCCAGCAGTTTAAATTCAAATAATTCACCCCTCCACTTT.

The rearrangement uses TRBV4-2 and TRBJ2-3; 9 positions match TRBD2. Looked up from germline, CDR1 is LGHNA and CDR2 is YNFKEQ. This CDR3 comprises 16 residues. V gave up 5 bases and J gave up 2 bases; unmatched junction bases: 8. Here the CDR3 DNA reads TGTGCCAGCAGCGAGGCGGGGGGGCAGACCACAGATACGCAGTATTTT. Its protein is CASSEAGGQTTDTQYF.

CDR3 residues: CSVEGGGLRAIYNEQFF. CDR3 nucleotide sequence: TGCAGCGTTGAGGGGGGAGGGTTGCGAGCGATCTACAATGAGCAGTTCTTC. The chain links TRBV29-1 to TRBJ2-1, with 7 bases fitting TRBD2. CDR3 length equals 17 residues. Unmatched junction bases numbered 14, after V lost 3 bases and J lost 3 bases. Germline V gene lookup returns CDR1 SQVTM and CDR2 ANQGSEA.

The J gene is TRBJ1-2, the V gene TRBV10-2; possibly TRBD1 for D (6 bases). Germline CDR1 WSHSY, CDR2 SAAADI. V was shortened by 6 bases and J by 2 bases, with 13 bases between the two germline ends. The CDR3 has 14 amino acids. CDR3 residues: CASRPPGQNYGYTF. CDR3 bases: TGCGCCAGCAGACCCCCCGGACAGAACTATGGCTACACCTTC.

The chain joins TRBV6-6 to TRBJ1-6; TRBD1 matches 7 bases. CDR3 length equals 15 residues. Trimming at V came to 4 bases and at J to 4 bases, leaving 4 bases not matched to a gene. Germline loops: CDR1 MNHNY, CDR2 SVGAGI (reference sequence). As DNA, the CDR3 is TGTGCCAGCAGTTCAGACAGGGTGTATAATTCACCCCTCCACTTT. Protein: CASSSDRVYNSPLHF.

The chain employs TRBV7-2 and TRBJ2-5; tentative D call: TRBD1 (5 bases). The CDR3 is 15 amino acids. V was pared by 0 bases and J by 5 bases, with 13 bases between. Per germline, CDR1 SGHTA and CDR2 FQGNSA. The CDR3 loop is CASSLASGARETQYF. CDR3 in DNA: TGTGCCAGCAGCTTAGCATCTGGGGCCAGGGAGACCCAGTACTTC.

The chain links TRBV29-1 to TRBJ2-7; D not resolved. Trimming removed 1 base at V and 6 bases at J, with 13 bases between. Germline V lookup: CDR1 SQVTM, CDR2 ANQGSEA. The CDR3 length is 13 residues. For the CDR3, the DNA is TGCAGCGTTGAAGCCCGCGGCCTGGGCGAGCAGTACTTC. It encodes CSVEARGLGEQYF.

The chain employs TRBV6-6 and TRBJ2-7; no definite D call. CDR1 and CDR2 (germline): MNHNY, SVGAGI (reference sequence). The CDR3 loop spans 15 amino acids. V dropped 3 bases and J dropped 1 base, with 13 bases sitting between them. The CDR3 DNA reads TGTGCCAGCAGTTATTCGACGTTAGTATCCTACGAGCAGTACTTC. The encoded protein is CASSYSTLVSYEQYF.

Remarks on this clone: Other DNA sequences in this sample translate to the same CDR3. The chain is built from TRBV9 and TRBJ2-5; the D is unclear. Trimming took off 0 bases at V and 5 bases at J, with 5 bases between the two ends. The germline gives CDR1 SGDLS, CDR2 YYNGEE. The CDR3 extends over 12 amino acids. The CDR3 sequence is CASSVGSETQYF. The CDR3 nucleotides read TGTGCCAGCAGCGTAGGCTCTGAGACCCAGTACTTC.

CDR3 bases: TGTGCCAGCAGAGGGGACAGGCTGGGTGAGACCCAGTACTTC. It specifies CASRGDRLGETQYF. The chain couples TRBV5-6 to TRBJ2-5; 8 bases agree with TRBD1. Germline loops: CDR1 SGHDT, CDR2 YYEEEE. Trimming cost V 5 bases and J 5 bases; bases outside gene matches: 8. CDR3 length equals 14 residues.

The chain combines TRBV7-9 with TRBJ2-3, with TRBD1 as a possible D gene (6 bases). Germline CDR1 and CDR2: SEHNR and FQNEAQ (reference sequence). The CDR3 is 15 amino acids. V lost 6 bases, J lost 5 bases, and 18 bases lay in between. DNA of the CDR3: TGTGCCAGCAGACAGACAGGATCGACCCTAGATACGCAGTATTTT. Translated, it gives CASRQTGSTLDTQYF.